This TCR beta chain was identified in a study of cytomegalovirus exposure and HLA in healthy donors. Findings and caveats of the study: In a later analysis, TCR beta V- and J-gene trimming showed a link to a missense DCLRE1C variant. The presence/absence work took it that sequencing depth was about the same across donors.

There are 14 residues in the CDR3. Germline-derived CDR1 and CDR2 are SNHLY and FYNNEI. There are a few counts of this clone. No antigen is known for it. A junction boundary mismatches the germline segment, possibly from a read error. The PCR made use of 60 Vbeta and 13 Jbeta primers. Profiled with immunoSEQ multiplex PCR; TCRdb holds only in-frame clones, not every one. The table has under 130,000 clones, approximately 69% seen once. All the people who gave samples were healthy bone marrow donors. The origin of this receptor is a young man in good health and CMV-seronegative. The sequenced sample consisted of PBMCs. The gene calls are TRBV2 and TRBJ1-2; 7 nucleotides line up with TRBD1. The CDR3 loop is CAGRGDSVNYGYTF. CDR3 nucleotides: TGTGCCGGCAGGGGGGACAGTGTTAACTATGGCTACACCTTC.